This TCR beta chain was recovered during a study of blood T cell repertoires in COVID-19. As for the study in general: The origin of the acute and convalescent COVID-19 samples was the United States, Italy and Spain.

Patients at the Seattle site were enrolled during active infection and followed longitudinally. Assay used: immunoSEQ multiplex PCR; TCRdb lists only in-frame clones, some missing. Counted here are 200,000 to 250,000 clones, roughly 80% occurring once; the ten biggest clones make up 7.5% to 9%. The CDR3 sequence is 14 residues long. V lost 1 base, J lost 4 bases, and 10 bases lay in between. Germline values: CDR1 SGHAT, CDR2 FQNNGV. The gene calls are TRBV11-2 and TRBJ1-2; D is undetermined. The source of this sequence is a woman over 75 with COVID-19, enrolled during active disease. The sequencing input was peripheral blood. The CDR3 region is CASSLAALGYGYTF. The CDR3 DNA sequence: TGTGCCAGCAGCTTAGCTGCCCTCGGCTATGGCTACACCTTC.